The clone carrying this T cell receptor beta chain came up many times. This record comes from a study of T-cell memory formation after mild COVID-19. The CDR3 extends over 12 amino acids. Trimming removed 0 bases at V and 6 bases at J, with 8 bases between. Germline CDR1 reads DFQATT; CDR2 reads SNEGSKA (reference sequence). From the 5' RACE reads, TCRdb called clonotypes with MiXCR, one entry per CDR3 protein. The table has just under 350,000 distinct CDR3 sequences, 13% seen once; the top ten hold 20% to 25%. Sequencing used PBMCs or a T cell subset sorted from them (not recorded which). The source of this sequence is a man between 18 and 35 years old who had mild COVID-19 (a few samples of this study predate the infection). Cell type and time point are not known. V is TRBV20-1 and J is TRBJ1-2, with unresolved D. The CDR3 region has the DNA TGCAGTGCTAGAGATCCACTTCATGGCTACACCTTC. As protein: CSARDPLHGYTF.